This T cell receptor (beta chain) is drawn from a study of blood T cells in healthy people across ages. Study-level findings and limits: More naive CD4+ cells and higher diversity marked long-lived donors relative to aged donors.

As concerns this clonotype: As yet, its antigen is unknown.

With 6 bases clipped from V and 6 bases from J, the junction kept 6 bases outside the gene matches. CDR3 length: 15 residues. Germline V lookup: CDR1 DFQATT, CDR2 SNEGSKA (reference sequence). With a J-beta primer mix and a sample-barcoded 5' primer, a second PCR ran about 6 to 11 cycles. Each single sample gave us at least 2.5 million CDR3-containing paired-end reads. TCRdb ran MiXCR on the 5' RACE reads and lists one entry per CDR3 protein. The sample records hundreds of thousands of distinct CDR3 sequences, 21% being singletons. The clonotype originates from a man in his sixties or seventies in good health. Sequences were obtained from blood. The chain carries TRBV20-1 and TRBJ2-1; TRBD2 aligns across 15 bases. CDR3 DNA sequence: TGCAGTGCCGTAGGACTAGCGGGAGGGCCCAATGAGCAGTTCTTC. Translated: CSAVGLAGGPNEQFF.